This TCR beta chain was found in a study of blood T cells in healthy people across ages. Study-wide findings and caveats: In the absence of known donor CMV status, changes in expanded clonotypes were possibly confounded. Unsorted PBMCs blocked a conclusive comparison of naive and antigen-experienced cells. Older age went with lower TCR beta diversity per million T cells, in a roughly linear way.

PCR was performed a second time for about 7 to 11 cycles using a sample-barcoded 5' primer and a J-beta primer mix. TCRdb reprocessed the 5' RACE reads with MiXCR, giving one entry per CDR3 protein. The sample yields roughly 900,000 distinct CDR3 sequences, about 48% seen once. This clonotype has only a few counts. The antigen is unknown. Germline CDR1 is LGHDT and CDR2 is YNNKEL (reference sequence). This CDR3 has 17 residues. The ends lost 2 bases at V and 5 bases at J; junction bases unmatched: 9. The sequence was obtained from a man aged 25 to 45 in good health. Sequencing was performed on blood. The chain uses TRBV3-1 and TRBJ1-4; TRBD1 aligns across 9 bases. The CDR3 DNA sequence: TGTGCCAGCAGCCAACCCCGTGCCGGGACAGGGAATGAAAAACTGTTTTTT. It encodes CASSQPRAGTGNEKLFF.